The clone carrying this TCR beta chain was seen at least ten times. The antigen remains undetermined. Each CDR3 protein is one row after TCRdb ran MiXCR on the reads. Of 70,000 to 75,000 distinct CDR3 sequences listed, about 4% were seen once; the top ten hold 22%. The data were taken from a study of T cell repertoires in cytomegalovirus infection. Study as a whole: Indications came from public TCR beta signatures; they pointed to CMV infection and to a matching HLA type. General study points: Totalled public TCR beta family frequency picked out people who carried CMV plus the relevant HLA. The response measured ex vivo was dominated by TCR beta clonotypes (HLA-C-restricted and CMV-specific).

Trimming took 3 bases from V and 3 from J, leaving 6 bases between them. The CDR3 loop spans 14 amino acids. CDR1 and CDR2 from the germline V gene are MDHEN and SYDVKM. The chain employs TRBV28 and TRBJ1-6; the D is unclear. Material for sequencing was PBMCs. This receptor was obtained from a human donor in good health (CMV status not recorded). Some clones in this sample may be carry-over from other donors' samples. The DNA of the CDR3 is TGTGCCAGCAGTTTTAGGTACTATAATTCACCCCTCCACTTT. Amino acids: CASSFRYYNSPLHF. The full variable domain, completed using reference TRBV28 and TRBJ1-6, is DVKVTQSSRYLVKRTGEKVFLECVQDMDHENMFWYRQDPGLGLRLIYFSYDVKMKEKGDIPEGYSVSREKKERFSLILESASTNQTSMYLCASSFRYYNSPLHFGNGTRLTVT.